The T cell receptor beta chain under discussion was sequenced for a study of identifying expanded T cells in peripheral blood. The data were produced by immunoSEQ multiplex PCR, yet TCRdb's version contains in-frame clones alone and is incomplete. The table shows about 91,000 clones, with approximately 91% occurring only once. Specimen: blood. The sequence came from a person aged 18-70 years in good health.

The CDR3 nucleotides read TGCGCCAGCAGCTTCTCCGGGGGCCGGGATGAAAAACTGTTTTTT. Translated: CASSFSGGRDEKLFF. The V call is TRBV5-1, the J call TRBJ1-4; a possible D gene is TRBD1 (6 bases). This CDR3 is built from 15 residues. Germline loops: CDR1 SGHRS, CDR2 YFSETQ. Trimming took 2 bases from V and 6 from J, leaving 14 bases between them.